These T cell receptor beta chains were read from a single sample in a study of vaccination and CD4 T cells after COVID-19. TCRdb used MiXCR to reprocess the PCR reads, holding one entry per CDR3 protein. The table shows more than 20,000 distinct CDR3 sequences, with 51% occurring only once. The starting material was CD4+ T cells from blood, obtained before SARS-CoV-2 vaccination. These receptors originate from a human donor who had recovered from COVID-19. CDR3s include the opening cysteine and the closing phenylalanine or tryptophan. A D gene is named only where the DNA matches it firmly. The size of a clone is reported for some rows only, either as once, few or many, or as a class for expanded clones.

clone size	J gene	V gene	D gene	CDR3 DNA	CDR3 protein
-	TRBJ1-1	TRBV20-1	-	TGCAGTGCGAATCAGGGGCGCGGGGCTTTCTTT	CSANQGRGAFF
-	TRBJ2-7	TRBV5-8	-	TGTGCCAGCAGCTACAGGGACGAGCAGTACTTC	CASSYRDEQYF
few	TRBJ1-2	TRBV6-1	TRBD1	TGTGCCACGAAACAGGGGGCATATGGCTACACCTTC	CATKQGAYGYTF
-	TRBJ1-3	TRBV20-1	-	TGCAGTGCTAGAAGGCCCTGGAACGGAAACACCATATATTTT	CSARRPWNGNTIYF
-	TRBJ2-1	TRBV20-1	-	TGCAGTGCTAGTATTGGGCAGTTCTTC	CSASIGQFF
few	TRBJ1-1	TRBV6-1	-	TGTGCCAGCAGTGTAGGGGGGGCGTATGACACTGAAGCTTTCTTT	CASSVGGAYDTEAFF
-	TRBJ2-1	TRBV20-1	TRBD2	TGCAGTGCTAGATATGGACTAGCGGGCTACAATGAGCAGTTCTTC	CSARYGLAGYNEQFF
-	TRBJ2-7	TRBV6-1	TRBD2	TGTGCCAGCGCTGGACTAGCGGGATCAGAGCAGTACTTC	CASAGLAGSEQYF
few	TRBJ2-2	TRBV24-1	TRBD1	TGTGCCACCAGTGACCCCGGGGGGACAGGGGGCCCCCCGAACACCGGGGAGCTGTTTTTT	CATSDPGGTGGPPNTGELFF
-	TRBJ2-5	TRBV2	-	TGTGCCAGCAGTGGGGCGGAGACCCAGTACTTC	CASSGAETQYF
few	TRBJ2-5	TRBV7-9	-	TGTGCCAGCAGCTTAGTTGCGGAAGAGACCCAGTACTTC	CASSLVAEETQYF
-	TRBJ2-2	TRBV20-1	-	TGCAGTGCTAGAGTGGGAGGAAACACCGGGGAGCTGTTTTTT	CSARVGGNTGELFF
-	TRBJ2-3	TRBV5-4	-	TGTGCCAGCAGCTTGGAGCTCGGCACAGATACGCAGTATTTT	CASSLELGTDTQYF
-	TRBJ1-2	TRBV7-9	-	TGTGCCAGCAGCTTTCGAGATCAGCGGGACTATGGCTACACCTTC	CASSFRDQRDYGYTF
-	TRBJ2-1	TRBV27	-	TGTGCCAGCAGTTTGGCTCTTTCCAATGAGCAGTTCTTC	CASSLALSNEQFF
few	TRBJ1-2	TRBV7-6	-	TGTGCCAGCAGCTTATGGCGGGACAGCTACACCTTC	CASSLWRDSYTF
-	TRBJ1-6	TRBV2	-	TGTGCCAGCAGGGCAGGGAATTCACCCCTCCACTTT	CASRAGNSPLHF
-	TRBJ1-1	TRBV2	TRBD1	TGTGCCAGCAGTACGACAGGGGGTTCGCGAAACACTGAAGCTTTCTTT	CASSTTGGSRNTEAFF
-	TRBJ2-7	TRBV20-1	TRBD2	TGCAGTGCTAGAGGCGGGAGAGCGGGCGGTTACGAGCAGTACTTC	CSARGGRAGGYEQYF
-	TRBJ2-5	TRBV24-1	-	TGTGCCACCAGTGATTTTTTGGAGGGGCAAGAGACCCAGTACTTC	CATSDFLEGQETQYF
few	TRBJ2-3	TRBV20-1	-	TGCAGTGCCAGGCCATGGGACACAGATACGCAGTATTTT	CSARPWDTDTQYF
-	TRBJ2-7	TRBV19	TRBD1	TGTGCCAGTAGTATCCCGGGACAGGGGACGTACGAGCAGTACTTC	CASSIPGQGTYEQYF
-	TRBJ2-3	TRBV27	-	TGTGCCAGCAGCACAGGGTACGGGGGTAGTGGTCGGCTCACAGATACGCAGTATTTT	CASSTGYGGSGRLTDTQYF
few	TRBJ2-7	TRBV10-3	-	TGTGCCATCAGCGTAGAAGTTTCCTACGAGCAGTACTTC	CAISVEVSYEQYF
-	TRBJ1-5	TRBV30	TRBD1	TGTGCCTGGAGTGGACAGGGGGATCAGCCCCAGCATTTT	CAWSGQGDQPQHF
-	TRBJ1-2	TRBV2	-	TGTGCCAGCAGTGAAGAGGGGATAAGATATGGCTACACCTTC	CASSEEGIRYGYTF
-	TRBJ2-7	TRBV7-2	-	TGTGCCAGCAGCTCCCAGGGGGGGAACTACGAGCAGTACTTC	CASSSQGGNYEQYF
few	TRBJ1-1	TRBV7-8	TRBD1	TGTGCCAGCAGCAAGGGGACAGGGTATAACACTGAAGCTTTCTTT	CASSKGTGYNTEAFF
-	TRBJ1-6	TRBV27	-	TGTGCCAGCAGTTGGGTGGGACAAACAACCAGGCATTCACCCCTCCACTTT	CASSWVGQTTRHSPLHF
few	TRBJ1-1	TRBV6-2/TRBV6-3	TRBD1	TGTGCCAGCAGTCACAGGGGACGGAACACTGAAGCTTTCTTT	CASSHRGRNTEAFF
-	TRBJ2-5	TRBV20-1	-	TGCAGTGCTAGAGGGGGTTCGGCAACCGACCGAAAAGAGACCCAGTACTTC	CSARGGSATDRKETQYF
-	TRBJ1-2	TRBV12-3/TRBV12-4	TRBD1	TGTGCCAGCAGGCAACAGGGGAATATAGCTAACTATGGCTACACCTTC	CASRQQGNIANYGYTF
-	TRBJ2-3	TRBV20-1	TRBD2	TGCAGTGCGCGGAGCGGGAGGCGGCGACACACAGATACGCAGTATTTT	CSARSGRRRHTDTQYF
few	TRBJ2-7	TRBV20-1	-	TGCAGTGCTAGAGATCCCCTAGGGGCCTCCCGCGAGCAGTACTTC	CSARDPLGASREQYF
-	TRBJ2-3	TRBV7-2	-	TGTGCCAGCAGCTTTTACTCAGGGGACACAGATACGCAGTATTTT	CASSFYSGDTDTQYF
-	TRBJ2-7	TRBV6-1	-	TGTGCCAGCAGGCCCTATATACAGGGATCCTACGAGCAGTACTTC	CASRPYIQGSYEQYF
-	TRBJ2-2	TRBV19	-	TGTGCCAGTACTCACCATAACAAGGGGTTAGCCGGGGAGCTGTTTTTT	CASTHHNKGLAGELFF
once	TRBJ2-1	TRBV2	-	TGTGCCAGCAGTGTGGAGGGAGGACGATACAATGAGCAGTTCTTC	CASSVEGGRYNEQFF
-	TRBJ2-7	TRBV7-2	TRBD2	TGTGCCAGCAGCGGACTAGCGGGGTTCTCCTACGAGCAGTACTTC	CASSGLAGFSYEQYF
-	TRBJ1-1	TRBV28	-	TGTGCCAGCACCCAGGGGCAACAGAACACTGAAGCTTTCTTT	CASTQGQQNTEAFF
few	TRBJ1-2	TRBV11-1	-	TGTGCCAGCAGCCCAAGGTCCGGGGGTCGGGATGGCTACACCTTC	CASSPRSGGRDGYTF
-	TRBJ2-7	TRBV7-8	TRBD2	TGTGCCAGCAGCCCCCAACAAGGACTAGCGGGAGGGCCTTTGTACGAGCAGTACTTC	CASSPQQGLAGGPLYEQYF
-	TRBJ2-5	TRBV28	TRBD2	TGTGCCAGCAGCTTCCTCGGGAGGGCCGGGATGGGCCAAGAGACCCAGTACTTC	CASSFLGRAGMGQETQYF
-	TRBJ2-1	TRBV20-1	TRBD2	TGCAGTGCCCCCACTGGCGGGGGGAATTCCTACAATGAGCAGTTCTTC	CSAPTGGGNSYNEQFF
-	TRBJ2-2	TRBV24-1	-	TGTGCCACCAGTGAGGGGCCCCGGTGGGAGCTGTTTTTT	CATSEGPRWELFF
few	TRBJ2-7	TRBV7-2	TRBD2	TGTGCCAGCAGCTGGACTAGCGGGTCCTACGAGCAGTACTTC	CASSWTSGSYEQYF
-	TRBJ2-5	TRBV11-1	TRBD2	TGTGCCAGCAGCAGGACTAGGACCGGGGAGACCCAGCACTTC	CASSRTRTGETQHF
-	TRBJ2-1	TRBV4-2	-	TGTGCCAGCAGCCAATATGTAACTCCACTTGGGGAGCAGTTCTTC	CASSQYVTPLGEQFF
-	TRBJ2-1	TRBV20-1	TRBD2	TGCAGTGCCGGGGATTTTCGGACTAGCGGCTCTTACAATGAGCAGTTCTTC	CSAGDFRTSGSYNEQFF
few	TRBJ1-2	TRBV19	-	TGTGCCAGTAGCCCCTTAGACAGGCGGACTCGCTATGGCTACACCTTC	CASSPLDRRTRYGYTF